This T cell receptor (beta chain) was sequenced in a study of glioma-infiltrating T cells after dendritic cell vaccination. For the study at large: Autologous tumor lysate was loaded overnight onto monocyte-derived dendritic cells grown approximately 7 days with IL-4 and GM-CSF. Study observations and caveats: Longer survival after dendritic cell vaccination followed higher pretreatment TIL content.

On this clone itself: Its antigen is unidentified.

The PCR used 60 V beta and 13 J beta primers. TCRdb's copy holds only in-frame clones and misses some; the assay was immunoSEQ multiplex PCR. The profile shows fewer than 70,000 clones, roughly 84% of them singletons. Time point denoted: after dendritic cell vaccination, including at tumor progression/relapse. The CDR3 is 15 amino acids. CDR1 MGHDK and CDR2 SYGVNS come from the germline V gene. V shed 8 bases and J 2 bases; nucleotides not matched to a gene: 9. This sequence originates from a human donor with glioblastoma. This specimen consisted of blood, obtained after dendritic cell vaccination. The genes are TRBV25-1 and TRBJ1-3, with 7 positions matching TRBD1. CDR3 coding DNA: TGTGCCAGCGGGGACAGATCGGGAACTGGAAACACCATATATTTT. Protein: CASGDRSGTGNTIYF.